The 29 T cell receptor beta chains reported below all come from one sample, sequenced in a study of early T cells in non-severe SARS-CoV-2 infection. MiXCR, run by TCRdb on the 5' RACE reads, gives a single entry per CDR3 protein. Found here are tens of thousands of distinct CDR3 sequences, approximately 11% of them singletons; the top ten hold roughly 10%. Sequenced material: whole blood. These receptors all come from an adult who was a healthcare worker with PCR-confirmed SARS-CoV-2 infection or an uninfected control (not recorded which).

This clonotype was seen only a few times. The gene calls are TRBV10-3 and TRBJ2-7; TRBD2 agrees at 7 bases. The CDR3 spans 14 residues. Trimming at V came to 6 bases and at J to 3 bases, leaving 8 bases not matched to a gene. CDR1 ENHRY and CDR2 SYGVKD come from the germline V gene. The CDR3 here is CAIRDGTGGYEQYF. The DNA for the CDR3 is TGTGCCATCAGGGACGGGACGGGGGGCTACGAGCAGTACTTC.

This clonotype was seen repeatedly, ten times or more. The rearrangement joins TRBV27 to TRBJ1-5; D is ambiguous. Germline V lookup: CDR1 MNHEY, CDR2 SMNVEV (reference sequence). The CDR3 is made up of 13 amino acids. Deletions cut 5 bases from V and 5 bases from J, with 10 bases between. CDR3 in amino acids: CASSREPDQPQHF. The DNA for the CDR3 is TGTGCCAGCAGTCGGGAGCCGGATCAGCCCCAGCATTTT.

This clonotype was counted only a few times. V gene TRBV12-3 or TRBV12-4 combines with J gene TRBJ2-1, with 8 bases identical to TRBD2. CDR3 size: 15 residues. The V segment lost 6 bases and the J segment 4 bases; nucleotides outside the gene matches: 8. The CDR3 loop reads CASSRSGGAYNEQFF. In DNA, the CDR3 is TGTGCCAGCAGCCGAAGCGGGGGCGCTTACAATGAGCAGTTCTTC.

This clonotype was recorded a few times. The rearrangement links TRBV7-2 to TRBJ1-2; D gene uncertain. The CDR3 consists of 14 residues. V lost 4 bases, J lost 3 bases, and 12 bases lay in between. The germline V gene encodes CDR1 SGHTA and CDR2 FQGNSA. The CDR3 loop is CASSSSGTYYGYTF. CDR3 coding DNA: TGTGCCAGCAGCTCCAGCGGCACATACTATGGCTACACCTTC.

This clonotype was seen ten or more times. This chain uses TRBV18 with TRBJ1-2; 9 nucleotides match TRBD1. Germline CDR1 reads KGHSH; CDR2 reads LQKENI. V shed 3 bases, J shed 4 bases, and the junction held 3 bases outside the gene matches. The length of the CDR3 is 14 residues. CDR3 protein: CASSPGQGIYGYTF. The CDR3 nucleotides read TGTGCCAGCTCACCGGGACAGGGAATCTATGGCTACACCTTC.

The sample holds many counts of this clonotype. J is TRBJ1-1 and V is TRBV6-5; D gene unclear. The CDR3 has 13 amino acids. Trimming left V 6 bases short and J 4 bases short, with 12 bases between. Germline values: CDR1 MNHEY, CDR2 SVGAGI. CDR3 sequence: CASSPPALTEAFF. The CDR3 DNA follows: TGTGCCAGCAGCCCCCCCGCGCTCACTGAAGCTTTCTTT.

Ten or more counts support this clonotype. This CDR3 is CASSQEIAGGTGELFF. DNA for the CDR3: TGCGCCAGCAGCCAAGAGATAGCGGGGGGGACTGGGGAGCTGTTTTTT. The chain couples TRBV4-3 to TRBJ2-2; TRBD2 aligns across 11 bases. With V trimmed by 0 bases and J by 8 bases, 5 bases remained unmatched. Germline CDR1 reads LGHNA; CDR2 reads YSLEER. This CDR3 region has 16 residues.

The table lists this clonotype with a few counts. The CDR3 is CATSDVTGKNEQFF. The CDR3 coding sequence is TGTGCCACCAGTGATGTGACAGGGAAGAATGAGCAGTTCTTC. The rearrangement uses TRBV24-1 and TRBJ2-1; TRBD1 aligns across 7 bases. The CDR3 covers 14 residues. V shed 3 bases, J shed 7 bases, and the junction held 5 bases outside the gene matches. Looked up from germline, CDR1 is KGHDR and CDR2 is SFDVKD.

This clonotype was seen at least ten times. The chain combines TRBV7-9 with TRBJ2-7; D is perhaps TRBD1 (5 bases). Between the trimmed V and J ends, which lost 5 bases and 2 bases, there was a span of 10 bases. Germline lookup yields CDR1 SEHNR and CDR2 FQNEAQ (reference sequence). This CDR3 is built from 13 residues. The CDR3: CASSPQGPYEQYF. The CDR3 region has the DNA TGTGCCAGCAGCCCCCAGGGCCCCTACGAGCAGTACTTC.

This clonotype has just a few counts. V and J are TRBV11-2 and TRBJ1-4; the D is unclear. The CDR3 extends over 14 amino acids. The V gene lost 5 bases and the J gene lost 4 bases, with 11 bases spanning the gap. Germline V CDR1 and CDR2: SGHAT, FQNNGV. The CDR3 DNA reads TGTGCCAGCAGCGGGGTCTTCGGTAATGAAAAACTGTTTTTT. Translated: CASSGVFGNEKLFF.

The chain joins TRBV7-6 to TRBJ1-1; D remains unclear. The CDR3 extends over 13 amino acids. CDR1 SGHVS and CDR2 FNYEAQ come from the germline V gene. The V and J ends lost 1 base and 4 bases respectively, with 7 bases between them. In DNA, the CDR3 is TGTGCCAGCAGCTTAGAGCCCAGCACTGAAGCTTTCTTT. Protein product: CASSLEPSTEAFF. The whole variable domain, remainder taken from reference TRBV7-6 and TRBJ1-1, is GAGVSQSPRYKVTKRGQDVALRCDPISGHVSLYWYRQALGQGPEFLTYFNYEAQQDKSGLPNDRFSAERPEGSISTLTIQRTEQRDSAMYRCASSLEPSTEAFFGQGTRLTVV.

In this sample, this clonotype turned up a few times. This sequence joins TRBV21-1 and TRBJ2-5; the table's D gene call, TRBD2, was not cross checked with the DNA. TRBV21-1 is a documented pseudogene. CDR3 length: 15 amino acids. The CDR3 bases are TGTGCCAGCAGCAAAGGTTCTAGCCGAGAAGAGACCCAGTACTTC. Translation gives CASSKGSSREETQYF.

This clonotype was seen only a few times. The chain recombines TRBV2 with TRBJ1-1, with 9 bases lining up with TRBD1. Looked up from germline, CDR1 is SNHLY and CDR2 is FYNNEI. Trimming cost V 7 bases and J 5 bases; bases outside gene matches: 8. The length of the CDR3 is 14 residues. The CDR3 sequence is CASILDRGRTEAFF. The DNA for the CDR3 is TGTGCCAGCATCTTGGACAGGGGTAGGACTGAAGCTTTCTTT. Looking up the rest from reference TRBV2 and TRBJ1-1 gives the full variable domain: EPEVTQTPSHQVTQMGQEVILRCVPISNHLYFYWYRQILGQKVEFLVSFYNNEISEKSEIFDDQFSVERPDGSNFTLKIRSTKLEDSAMYFCASILDRGRTEAFFGQGTRLTVV.

Many counts were recorded for this clonotype. The V gene is TRBV19, the J gene TRBJ2-2; possible D gene TRBD1, 6 bases. The V and J ends lost 6 bases and 3 bases respectively, with 11 bases between them. CDR1 is LNHDA and CDR2 is SQIVND in the germline V gene (reference sequence). The CDR3 contains 14 residues. The CDR3 DNA reads as TGTGCCAGTAGGAGAGGGGGAGACACCGGGGAGCTGTTTTTT. Amino acids: CASRRGGDTGELFF.

This clonotype was recorded many times. This rearrangement joins TRBV20-1 to TRBJ2-5; a weak D match, TRBD2 (6 bases). CDR1 and CDR2 (germline): DFQATT, SNEGSKA (reference sequence). V was cut by 6 bases and J by 5 bases, with 16 bases left in between. The CDR3 is 13 amino acids. DNA of the CDR3: TGCAGTGCCTTATTCCGGGACTTGGAGACCCAGTACTTC. It specifies CSALFRDLETQYF.

This clonotype has ten or more counts. The genes are TRBV4-1 and TRBJ2-2, with 10 bases identical to TRBD1. The CDR3 sequence is 19 residues long. CDR1 is MGHRA, CDR2 YSYEKL, per germline. Germline trimming cut 0 bases from V and 9 bases from J; bases unmatched to any gene: 16. The CDR3 DNA reads as TGCGCCAGCAGCCAAGACCCTGGGGCCGCGGACAGGGGGTATTGGGAGCTGTTTTTT. It translates to CASSQDPGAADRGYWELFF.

This clonotype occurred many times. The chain is built from TRBV5-4 and TRBJ1-4; D perhaps matches TRBD1 (5 bases). V lost 4 bases, J lost 2 bases, and 12 bases lay in between. The CDR3 totals 15 residues. Looked up from germline, CDR1 is SGHNT and CDR2 is YYREEE (reference sequence). The CDR3 reads CASSAHGATNEKLFF. The CDR3 DNA reads TGTGCCAGCAGCGCCCATGGGGCTACTAATGAAAAACTGTTTTTT.

In this sample, this clonotype turned up a few times. This chain uses TRBV2 with TRBJ2-7; D gene uncertain. CDR3 length: 12 residues. Per the germline V gene, CDR1 is SNHLY and CDR2 is FYNNEI. The V and J ends lost 3 bases and 0 bases respectively, with 3 bases between them. As DNA, the CDR3 is TGTGCCAGCAGTGACAGCTCCTACGAGCAGTACTTC. Translating gives CASSDSSYEQYF.

This clonotype appeared many times. The chain carries TRBV9 and TRBJ1-1; D may be TRBD1 (5 bases). Germline V lookup: CDR1 SGDLS, CDR2 YYNGEE. The CDR3 extends over 13 amino acids. Trimming shortened V by 4 bases and J by 11 bases, and 18 bases separated the two germline ends. CDR3 bases: TGTGCCAGCAGCCTCAATTCCGGGCAGGGTGCTTTCTTT. This codes for CASSLNSGQGAFF. Filled out from reference TRBV9 and TRBJ1-1, the complete variable domain reads DSGVTQTPKHLITATGQRVTLRCSPRSGDLSVYWYQQSLDQGLQFLIQYYNGEERAKGNILERFSAQQFPDLHSELNLSSLELGDSALYFCASSLNSGQGAFFGQGTRLTVV.

This clonotype has more than one count but fewer than ten. The J gene is TRBJ2-5, the V gene TRBV7-9; 9 nucleotides agree with TRBD2. J gave up 2 bases and V 6 bases, and 7 bases lay outside the gene matches. The CDR3 covers 15 residues. Per germline, CDR1 SEHNR and CDR2 FQNEAQ (reference sequence). The CDR3 coding sequence is TGTGCCAGCAGAGCGGGACTAGCTGATCAAGAGACCCAGTACTTC. Its translation: CASRAGLADQETQYF.

Ten or more counts support this clonotype. The chain links TRBV13 to TRBJ2-5; tentative D call: TRBD2 (5 bases). The V gene lost 8 bases and the J gene lost 4 bases, with 17 bases spanning the gap. The CDR3 consists of 14 residues. From germline, CDR1 is PRHDT and CDR2 FYEKMQ (reference sequence). The CDR3 region is CASDVGSPGETQYF. CDR3 in DNA: TGTGCCAGCGATGTAGGGAGTCCCGGAGAGACCCAGTACTTC.

The chain uses TRBV11-3 and TRBJ2-3; TRBD1 agrees at 12 bases. The CDR3 length is 16 residues. Germline lookup yields CDR1 SGHNT and CDR2 YENEEA. V lost 5 bases and J lost 5; bases outside the gene matches: 8. For the CDR3, the DNA is TGTGCCAGCAGCCCCTCCCGGGACAGGGGGCAAGATACGCAGTATTTT. Translating gives CASSPSRDRGQDTQYF.

The J gene is TRBJ2-3, the V gene TRBV7-2, with 7 positions matching TRBD2. CDR1 SGHTA and CDR2 FQGNSA come from the germline V gene. The J segment lost 3 bases and the V segment lost 3 bases, leaving 6 bases of the junction unmatched. The CDR3 spans 15 residues. CDR3 region: CASSFLGRGTDTQYF. For the CDR3, the DNA is TGTGCCAGCAGCTTTTTAGGGCGGGGGACAGATACGCAGTATTTT.

This clonotype appeared a few times. The chain links TRBV7-2 to TRBJ1-5; the D gene is possibly TRBD1 (5 bases). Between the trimmed V and J ends, which lost 2 bases and 5 bases, there was a span of 7 bases. CDR1 and CDR2 from the germline V gene are SGHTA and FQGNSA. This CDR3 is built from 13 residues. DNA for the CDR3: TGTGCCAGCAGCTTATCGGGGGATCAGCCCCAGCATTTT. Translated, it gives CASSLSGDQPQHF. Using reference TRBV7-2 and TRBJ1-5 for the parts outside the CDR3, the full variable domain is GAGVSQSPSNKVTEKGKDVELRCDPISGHTALYWYRQSLGQGLEFLIYFQGNSAPDKSGLPSDRFSAERTGGSVSTLTIQRTQQEDSAVYLCASSLSGDQPQHFGDGTRLSIL.

This clonotype was detected many times. V gene TRBV4-3 combines with J gene TRBJ1-2; D is possibly TRBD1 (6 bases). Germline V gene data show CDR1 as LGHNA and CDR2 as YSLEER. Trimming removed 1 base at V and 5 bases at J, with 17 bases between. CDR3 size: 16 residues. The CDR3 is CASSQAWAGAWYGYTF. CDR3 bases: TGCGCCAGCAGCCAAGCCTGGGCAGGGGCCTGGTATGGCTACACCTTC.

Concerning this clonotype itself: A read error may be the cause here, since a much bigger clone is one base away. V and J are TRBV20-1 and TRBJ2-5, with a possible D match to TRBD2 (5 bases). V lost 5 bases to trimming and J lost 3 bases, with 16 bases between them. Germline lookup yields CDR1 DFQATT and CDR2 SNEGSKA (reference sequence). The CDR3 runs 14 residues. CDR3 sequence (DNA): TGCAGTGCTCCCCGTGGGAGCGGAAAAGAGACCCAGTACTTC. Translating gives CSAPRGSGKETQYF.

In its sample, this clonotype is medium-sized (0.01 to 0.1%). V gene TRBV16 combines with J gene TRBJ2-1, with TRBD2 matching over 9 bases. CDR1 is KGHSY, CDR2 FQNENV, per germline. V gave up 7 bases and J gave up 6 bases; unmatched junction bases: 19. This CDR3 is 18 amino acids long. CDR3 residues: CASIASGGYAGGRNEQFF. The CDR3 coding sequence is TGTGCCAGCATCGCGTCCGGGGGTTACGCGGGGGGGCGCAATGAGCAGTTCTTC.

This clonotype was detected a few times. The genes are TRBV2 and TRBJ1-5; D is undetermined. Germline assignment: CDR1 SNHLY and CDR2 FYNNEI. This CDR3 has 13 residues. V was shortened by 8 bases and J by 0 bases, with 8 bases between the two germline ends. The CDR3 DNA follows: TGTGCCAGCCAGACTGATAGCAATCAGCCCCAGCATTTT. Translating it yields CASQTDSNQPQHF.

This clonotype was found many times. V usage is TRBV6-2 or TRBV6-3 and J usage is TRBJ1-1; TRBD1 is a possible D gene (6 bases). Trimming left V 5 bases short and J 5 bases short, with 27 bases between. The CDR3 sequence is 18 residues long. From germline, CDR1 is MNHEY and CDR2 SVGEGT. CDR3 DNA sequence: TGTGCCAGCAGTGACGCCCCTCGTCGAGGGGGAGATAGGACTGAAGCTTTCTTT. It codes for CASSDAPRRGGDRTEAFF.